Presented here are 27 T cell receptor beta chains from one specimen sequenced in a study of beta chain features in type 1 diabetes. The study's findings and limits: Shortening that was moderate but significant affected the TCRB CDR3s of Type 1 diabetes patients in all four CD4+ subsets.

These TCRs' antigens remain unknown. Expressed TCRB transcripts got sequenced, as all isolated RNA was reverse transcribed. The protocol was immunoSEQ multiplex PCR, while the TCRdb copy is restricted to in-frame clones and leaves out a portion. Among fewer than 300,000 clones listed, approximately 11% were seen once. Sequencing was done on a sample of naive CD4+ T cells from blood. These receptors all stem from a man aged 25 to 40 with type 1 diabetes.

The chain employs TRBV18 and TRBJ2-1, with 10 bases lining up with TRBD1. With V trimmed by 5 bases and J by 3 bases, 1 base remained unmatched. Germline V lookup: CDR1 KGHSH, CDR2 LQKENI. This CDR3 contains 14 residues. DNA of the CDR3: TGTGCCAGCTCAGGGACAGGGGTCTACAATGAGCAGTTCTTC. The encoded protein is CASSGTGVYNEQFF.

This clone was detected only a few times. This sequence joins TRBV11-2 and TRBJ1-1, with unresolved D. Germline-derived CDR1 and CDR2 are SGHAT and FQNNGV. The CDR3 has 12 amino acids. V lost 0 bases, J lost 5 bases, and 4 bases lay in between. This CDR3 reads CASSLETTEAFF. CDR3 coding DNA: TGTGCCAGCAGCTTAGAGACAACTGAAGCTTTCTTT.

This clone was counted between two and nine times. The gene calls are TRBV11-1 and TRBJ2-1; D might be TRBD1 (6 bases). Per germline, CDR1 SGHAT and CDR2 FQDESV (reference sequence). V shed 4 bases and J shed 8 bases, with 12 bases lying between them. The CDR3 is 13 residues long. The CDR3 is CASSSRRQDEQFF. CDR3 nucleotide sequence: TGTGCCAGCAGCTCCCGACGACAGGATGAGCAGTTCTTC.

This clone was observed a few times. The genes are TRBV7-2 and TRBJ2-7, with unresolved D. This CDR3 is built from 13 residues. The germline V gene has CDR1 SGHTA and CDR2 FQGNSA. The V gene lost 2 bases and the J gene lost 1 base, with 6 bases spanning the gap. CDR3 protein: CASSLISSYEQYF. In DNA, the CDR3 is TGTGCCAGCAGCTTAATCAGTTCCTACGAGCAGTACTTC.

There are a few counts of this clone. This chain uses TRBV11-2 with TRBJ2-3, with TRBD2 matching over 7 bases. The CDR3 is made up of 14 amino acids. After removal of 5 bases from V and 11 bases from J, the junction contained 13 bases not matched to a gene. Germline V gene sequence: CDR1 SGHAT, CDR2 FQNNGV. In DNA, the CDR3 is TGTGCCAGCAGCGCGCGGGTCGGGGGGATCTTGCAGTATTTT. Translated: CASSARVGGILQYF.

This clone was detected only a few times. CDR3 in amino acids: CARGGPGDTQYF. CDR3 sequence (DNA): TGTGCCCGGGGGGGCCCGGGAGATACGCAGTATTTT. The J gene is TRBJ2-3, the V gene TRBV30, with TRBD2 matching over 8 bases. The CDR3 runs to 12 residues. Germline loops: CDR1 GTSNPN, CDR2 SVGIG (reference sequence). Trimming took 8 bases from V and 5 from J; bases not matched to a gene: 6.

The chain employs TRBV30 and TRBJ2-3, with D hard to call. The CDR3 covers 12 residues. From germline, CDR1 is GTSNPN and CDR2 SVGIG (reference sequence). Trimming left V 4 bases short and J 0 bases short, with 5 bases between. This chain's CDR3 is CAWTGSTDTQYF. CDR3 in DNA: TGTGCCTGGACAGGAAGCACAGATACGCAGTATTTT.

The V call is TRBV4-1, the J call TRBJ2-2; D might be TRBD1 (6 bases). CDR3 length: 14 residues. V was trimmed by 4 bases and J by 4 bases, leaving 10 bases between them. CDR1 and CDR2 from the germline V gene are MGHRA and YSYEKL. This CDR3 reads CASSRTGSTGELFF. The CDR3 coding sequence is TGCGCCAGCAGCCGAACAGGGAGCACCGGGGAGCTGTTTTTT.

This chain uses TRBV7-9 with TRBJ1-1; D might be TRBD1 (6 bases). Per germline, CDR1 SEHNR and CDR2 FQNEAQ (reference sequence). The V end lost 4 bases, the J end lost 4 bases, and 19 bases lay between the germline ends. The CDR3 contains 16 residues. CDR3 bases: TGTGCCAGCAGCTCTAATGGGTTCGTAGGGGGCACTGAAGCTTTCTTT. Translating gives CASSSNGFVGGTEAFF.

This clone occurred once. Within the sample, other DNA sequences also encode this same CDR3. CDR3 amino acids: CASSLVAGSYNEQFF. DNA for the CDR3: TGCGCCAGCAGCCTCGTAGCGGGCTCCTACAATGAGCAGTTCTTC. This chain uses TRBV5-1 with TRBJ2-1; 7 bases agree with TRBD2. CDR3 length equals 15 residues. CDR1 SGHRS and CDR2 YFSETQ come from the germline V gene. The V gene end was trimmed by 4 bases and the J gene end by 0 bases; junction bases not matched to a gene: 4.

This clone was observed a few times. J is TRBJ2-4 and V is TRBV20-1; D is unclear. The CDR3 extends over 11 amino acids. Germline CDR1 DFQATT, CDR2 SNEGSKA (reference sequence). V was clipped by 0 bases and J by 11 bases, with 8 bases between them. In DNA form, the CDR3 reads TGCAGTGCTAGAGATACCCAGGTTCAGTACTTC. Amino acids: CSARDTQVQYF.

The chain combines TRBV29-1 with TRBJ1-2; 7 nucleotides agree with TRBD1. Germline trimming cut 4 bases from V and 2 bases from J; bases unmatched to any gene: 10. Germline V gives CDR1 SQVTM, CDR2 ANQGSEA. The CDR3 has 15 residues. The CDR3 loop reads CSVVRAGTANYGYTF. The CDR3 bases are TGCAGCGTTGTGAGAGCCGGGACAGCGAACTATGGCTACACCTTC.

This clone was picked up a small number of times. The junction departs from the called germline gene at one end, perhaps through a read error. V is TRBV2 and J is TRBJ2-5; 8 positions agree with TRBD2. The germline gives CDR1 SNHLY, CDR2 FYNNEI. The CDR3 is 14 amino acids. CDR3 nucleotide sequence: TGTGCCAGCAATGAACTAGCGGAGCAAGAGACCCAGTACTTC. Protein product: CASNELAEQETQYF.

The table lists this clone with a few counts. The chain employs TRBV5-4 and TRBJ2-2, with TRBD2 identical over 7 bases. CDR1 SGHNT and CDR2 YYREEE come from the germline V gene (reference sequence). CDR3 length: 16 residues. Unmatched junction bases numbered 4, after V lost 1 base and J lost 1 base. CDR3 loop: CASSLWRGRNTGELFF. CDR3 DNA sequence: TGTGCCAGCAGCTTGTGGCGGGGGAGGAACACCGGGGAGCTGTTTTTT.

The J gene is TRBJ2-5, the V gene TRBV2; no definite D call. The CDR3 has 13 amino acids. CDR1 is SNHLY and CDR2 is FYNNEI in the germline V gene. The V end lost 1 base, the J end lost 5 bases, and 8 bases lay between the germline ends. The chain's CDR3 is CASSEDSMETQYF. As DNA, the CDR3 is TGTGCCAGCAGTGAAGACAGTATGGAGACCCAGTACTTC.

This clone was seen a few times. The V call is TRBV15, the J call TRBJ1-1, with no clear D. The germline V gene has CDR1 LNHNV and CDR2 YYDKDF (reference sequence). The CDR3 covers 15 residues. V was pared by 1 base and J by 0 bases, with 9 bases between. CDR3 amino acids: CATSRGRLLNTEAFF. DNA for the CDR3: TGTGCCACCAGCAGAGGAAGACTCCTGAACACTGAAGCTTTCTTT.

This clone was seen a handful of times. V gene TRBV30 combines with J gene TRBJ1-3; no clear D. Germline V gene sequence: CDR1 GTSNPN, CDR2 SVGIG (reference sequence). This CDR3 has 13 amino acids. Deletions cut 4 bases from V and 2 bases from J, with 9 bases between. The CDR3 DNA follows: TGTGCCTGGAACCGGGGTCCTGGAAACACCATATATTTT. This translates into CAWNRGPGNTIYF.

In this sample, this clone turned up a few times. The CDR3 protein is CAWSAGTGVNQPQHF. In DNA, the CDR3 is TGTGCCTGGAGTGCCGGGACAGGGGTGAATCAGCCCCAGCATTTT. V usage is TRBV30 and J usage is TRBJ1-5; TRBD1 agrees at 10 bases. Unmatched junction bases numbered 4, after V lost 1 base and J lost 4 bases. Per germline, CDR1 GTSNPN and CDR2 SVGIG (reference sequence). There are 15 residues in the CDR3.

This chain joins TRBV10-3 and TRBJ2-1, with 11 bases that match TRBD2. Trimming removed 6 bases from V and 1 base from J; junction bases left unmatched: 2. The CDR3 runs to 15 residues. CDR1 and CDR2 (germline): ENHRY, SYGVKD. Written as DNA, the CDR3 is TGTGCCATCAGCGTAGCGGGGGGGTCCTACAATGAGCAGTTCTTC. It yields the protein CAISVAGGSYNEQFF.

V usage is TRBV7-8 and J usage is TRBJ2-7; D gene ambiguous. V was pared by 1 base and J by 2 bases, with 9 bases between. The CDR3 extends over 14 amino acids. CDR1 is SGHVS, CDR2 FQNEAQ, per germline. CDR3 DNA: TGTGCCAGCAGCTTAGGACTCCTGACCTACGAGCAGTACTTC. This sequence encodes CASSLGLLTYEQYF.

This clone was seen only a few times. The CDR3 DNA follows: TGTGCCAGCCGCTCCTCAGGACTGCTGAACACTGAAGCTTTCTTT. It yields the protein CASRSSGLLNTEAFF. This sequence joins TRBV2 and TRBJ1-1; D gene ambiguous. The ends were cut back, 8 bases at V and 0 bases at J, with 16 bases in the middle. Germline V gene sequence: CDR1 SNHLY, CDR2 FYNNEI. The CDR3 runs 15 residues.

The genes are TRBV4-3 and TRBJ1-4; TRBD1 is a possible D gene (5 bases). Germline CDR1 is LGHNA and CDR2 is YSLEER. V was cut by 0 bases and J by 2 bases, with 7 bases left in between. The CDR3 loop spans 15 amino acids. DNA for the CDR3: TGCGCCAGCAGCCAAGATAAGGGGACTAATGAAAAACTGTTTTTT. It specifies CASSQDKGTNEKLFF.

The gene calls are TRBV30 and TRBJ2-7; D might be TRBD2 (5 bases). Trimming removed 7 bases at V and 3 bases at J, with 16 bases between. This CDR3 is 13 amino acids long. Germline V gene data show CDR1 as GTSNPN and CDR2 as SVGIG (reference sequence). The CDR3 DNA reads TGTGCCTTCTCCCGGGGTTATGGCTACGAGCAGTACTTC. This codes for CAFSRGYGYEQYF. Full variable domain (rest looked up from reference TRBV30 and TRBJ2-7): SQTIHQWPATLVQPVGSPLSLECTVEGTSNPNLYWYRQAAGRGLQLLFYSVGIGQISSEVPQNLSASRPQDRQFILSSKKLLLSDSGFYLCAFSRGYGYEQYFGPGTRLTVT.

V gene TRBV30 combines with J gene TRBJ2-7; D call uncertain. The ends were cut back, 7 bases at V and 2 bases at J, with 12 bases in the middle. Looked up from germline, CDR1 is GTSNPN and CDR2 is SVGIG (reference sequence). The length of the CDR3 is 12 residues. The CDR3 DNA reads TGTGCCTCGGAACACTATACCTACGAGCAGTACTTC. Translation: CASEHYTYEQYF.

DNA of the CDR3: TGTGCCAGCAGCGAGACAGGGGCGGCCTACGAGCAGTACTTC. The encoded protein is CASSETGAAYEQYF. The chain links TRBV5-6 to TRBJ2-7, with 8 nucleotides matching TRBD1. CDR3 length equals 14 residues. Germline assignment: CDR1 SGHDT and CDR2 YYEEEE. J was trimmed by 2 bases and V by 4 bases; bases with no gene match: 5.

This clone has more than one count but fewer than ten. V and J are TRBV28 and TRBJ2-1; 8 bases are a match to TRBD2. CDR3 length equals 16 residues. Germline V gene sequence: CDR1 MDHEN, CDR2 SYDVKM. The V segment lost 3 bases and the J segment 1 base; nucleotides outside the gene matches: 5. CDR3 amino acids: CASSFGGGTSYNEQFF. The CDR3 DNA follows: TGTGCCAGCAGTTTTGGCGGGGGGACGTCCTACAATGAGCAGTTCTTC.

This sequence joins TRBV7-8 and TRBJ1-1; 7 bases align to TRBD1. V dropped 5 bases and J dropped 4; count of bases not matched to a gene: 7. The germline V gene has CDR1 SGHVS and CDR2 FQNEAQ. The CDR3 is 14 residues long. The CDR3 DNA reads TGTGCCAGCAGCCAATGGACAGGTGCCACTGAAGCTTTCTTT. It specifies CASSQWTGATEAFF.